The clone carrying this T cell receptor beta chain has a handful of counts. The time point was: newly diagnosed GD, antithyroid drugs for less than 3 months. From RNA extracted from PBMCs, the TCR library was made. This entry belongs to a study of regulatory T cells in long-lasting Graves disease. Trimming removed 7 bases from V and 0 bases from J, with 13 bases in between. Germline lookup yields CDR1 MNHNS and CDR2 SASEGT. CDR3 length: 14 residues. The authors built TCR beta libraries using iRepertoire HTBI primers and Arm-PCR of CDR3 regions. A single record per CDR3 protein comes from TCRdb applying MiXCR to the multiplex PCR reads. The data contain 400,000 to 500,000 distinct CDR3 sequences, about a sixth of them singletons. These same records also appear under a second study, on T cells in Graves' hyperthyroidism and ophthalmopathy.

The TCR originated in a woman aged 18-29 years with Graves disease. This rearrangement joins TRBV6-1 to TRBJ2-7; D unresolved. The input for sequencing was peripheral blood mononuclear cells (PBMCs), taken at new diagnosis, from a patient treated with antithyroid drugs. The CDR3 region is CASTTPPNSYEQYF. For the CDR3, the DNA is TGTGCCAGCACAACACCTCCGAACTCCTACGAGCAGTACTTC.